Listed below are T cell receptor beta chains from one sample, sequenced in a study of T cell responses to AZD1222 COVID-19 vaccine. The method was immunoSEQ multiplex PCR; TCRdb's version includes in-frame clones alone and lacks a portion of them. The data hold about 78,000 clones, with roughly nine tenths observed a single time. The sample was peripheral blood, taken 28 days after the second AZD1222 dose. The receptors derive from an adult who received the AZD1222 COVID-19 vaccine. Each CDR3 is given without its conserved first and last residue. Size is omitted from some rows. Given values are once, few, many or a class for expanded clones.

j_call	clone_size	v_call	cdr3_length	cdr3_aa
TRBJ2-7	-	TRBV6-1	13	ASSEGGRGVYEQY
TRBJ1-6	-	TRBV10-3	15	AIRMTREDSYNSPLH
TRBJ1-2	-	TRBV7-9	13	ASSPSGGYVYGYT
TRBJ2-5	-	TRBV7-7	12	ASSLGTAHTILH
TRBJ2-1	-	TRBV18	12	ASSPGQGTGEQF
TRBJ1-5	-	TRBV6-5	12	ASRTGQGNQPQH
TRBJ1-5	-	TRBV19	12	ASRDRYSNQPQH
TRBJ1-2	-	TRBV5-4	13	ASSSLSGRNYGYT
TRBJ1-2	-	TRBV29-1	11	SDEQGAFYGYT
TRBJ1-1	-	TRBV12-3/TRBV12-4	9	ASTPGAEAF
TRBJ1-1	-	TRBV27	11	ASKRKVNTEAF
TRBJ2-7	few	TRBV2	10	ASWDGTYEQY
TRBJ2-1	-	TRBV15	9	ATSREAGQF
TRBJ2-5	-	TRBV10-3	9	AVKRGETQY
TRBJ1-1	-	TRBV30	13	AWRDRTGLNTEAF
TRBJ1-2	-	TRBV18	12	ASSPSPEDYGYT
TRBJ2-5	-	TRBV6-5	14	ASSYSTQGGRETQY
TRBJ1-5	-	TRBV2	13	ASSNTGAGNQPQH
TRBJ2-3	-	TRBV7-9	11	ASSLAYADTQY
TRBJ2-2	once	TRBV2	13	ASSEALVLTGELF
TRBJ1-2	-	TRBV7-2	13	ASSLEGQGSWGYT
TRBJ1-2	-	TRBV5-1	10	ASSPDGRGCT
TRBJ2-3	-	TRBV5-4	11	ASSPTYTDTQY
TRBJ1-1	-	TRBV3-1/TRBV3-2	12	ASSQARGNTEAF
TRBJ1-1	-	TRBV5-1	13	ASSSGTGFRAEAF
TRBJ1-2	-	TRBV4-1	16	ASSQDPYGTGDNYGYT
TRBJ1-3	-	TRBV11-3	14	ASSPRDGSSGNTIY
TRBJ2-3	-	TRBV27	11	ASSTAPGTTEY
TRBJ1-4	few	TRBV7-8	13	ASSFLGQGDEKLF
TRBJ1-5	-	TRBV9	13	ASSPRGVGNQPQH
TRBJ1-1	-	TRBV20-1	9	SARVQKGAF
TRBJ1-1	few	TRBV12-3/TRBV12-4	10	ASTKGGTEAF
TRBJ2-2	-	TRBV5-1	13	ASSLEAHGAGELF